The rows below give T cell receptor beta chains drawn from one sample of a study of T cells in Graves' hyperthyroidism and ophthalmopathy. One entry per CDR3 protein, called by TCRdb with MiXCR from the multiplex PCR reads. The sample has around 580,000 distinct CDR3 sequences, approximately 15% seen once. The sample comprised blood. The receptors were gathered from a woman aged 18-29 years with Graves' hyperthyroidism. CDR3s include the opening cysteine and the closing phenylalanine or tryptophan. A D gene is named only where the DNA matches it firmly. The size field is filled for only some rows; it gives once, few, many or a size class.

V gene: TRBV5-1
J gene: TRBJ2-1
D gene: TRBD2
clone size: few
CDR3 DNA: TGCGCCAGCAGCCCGGGACTAGCAGACAATGAGCAGTTCTTC
CDR3 protein: CASSPGLADNEQFF

V gene: TRBV24-1
J gene: TRBJ2-3
D gene: TRBD2
clone size: .
CDR3 DNA: TGTGCCACCAGCCCGGGGAGCGGGAGTGGGTATACGCAGTATTTT
CDR3 protein: CATSPGSGSGYTQYF

V gene: TRBV10-3
J gene: TRBJ2-3
D gene: .
clone size: few
CDR3 DNA: TGTGCCATCAGTGAAACAGCTACAGATACGCAGTATTTT
CDR3 protein: CAISETATDTQYF

V gene: TRBV4-1
J gene: TRBJ2-2
D gene: .
clone size: .
CDR3 DNA: TGCGCCAGCAGCCAAGATAGTCGACTTGTCGGGGAGCTGTTTTTT
CDR3 protein: CASSQDSRLVGELFF

V gene: TRBV5-1
J gene: TRBJ1-5
D gene: TRBD1
clone size: few
CDR3 DNA: TGCGCCAGCAGCTTGGGGGACAGCAATAGCAATCAGCCCCAGCATTTT
CDR3 protein: CASSLGDSNSNQPQHF

V gene: TRBV5-1
J gene: TRBJ2-5
D gene: .
clone size: few
CDR3 DNA: TGCGCCAGCAGCTTGGCCGTTGGACGGGGGCAAGAGACCCAGTACTTC
CDR3 protein: CASSLAVGRGQETQYF

V gene: TRBV20-1
J gene: TRBJ2-5
D gene: .
clone size: few
CDR3 DNA: TGCAGTGCTGCTAGCGTTGACAGCGAAGAGACCCAGTACTTC
CDR3 protein: CSAASVDSEETQYF

V gene: TRBV20-1
J gene: TRBJ2-6
D gene: .
clone size: .
CDR3 DNA: TGCAGTGCTAGAAATGTGACACCGTCCAACGTCCTGACTTTC
CDR3 protein: CSARNVTPSNVLTF

V gene: TRBV20-1
J gene: TRBJ2-7
D gene: TRBD1
clone size: many
CDR3 DNA: TGCAGTGCTAGAATCCGGGACAGGCTCTACGAGCAGTACTTC
CDR3 protein: CSARIRDRLYEQYF

V gene: TRBV2
J gene: TRBJ1-5
D gene: .
clone size: many
CDR3 DNA: TGTGCCAGCAGCGAGGATAAGGTTTATCAGCCCCAGCATTTT
CDR3 protein: CASSEDKVYQPQHF

V gene: TRBV7-6
J gene: TRBJ1-1
D gene: TRBD1
clone size: many
CDR3 DNA: TGTGCCAGCAGCTTAGGGACAGGGGGACTCAACACTGAAGCTTTCTTT
CDR3 protein: CASSLGTGGLNTEAFF

V gene: TRBV20-1
J gene: TRBJ2-7
D gene: TRBD2
clone size: many
CDR3 DNA: TGCAGTGCTAAGCGGGGGGGCCGCCACGAGCAGTACTTC
CDR3 protein: CSAKRGGRHEQYF

V gene: TRBV27
J gene: TRBJ2-5
D gene: .
clone size: few
CDR3 DNA: TGTGCCAGCAGTTCCCCCAGGGATGGGGAGACCCAGTACTTC
CDR3 protein: CASSSPRDGETQYF

V gene: TRBV11-1
J gene: TRBJ2-7
D gene: .
clone size: many
CDR3 DNA: TGTGCCAGCAGCTCAGTATTGGACGGCTCCTACGAGCAGTACTTC
CDR3 protein: CASSSVLDGSYEQYF

V gene: TRBV7-3
J gene: TRBJ2-1
D gene: .
clone size: many
CDR3 DNA: TGTGCCAGCAGCTTAGTCGGGGATGAGCAGTTCTTC
CDR3 protein: CASSLVGDEQFF

V gene: TRBV7-2
J gene: TRBJ2-4
D gene: TRBD2
clone size: many
CDR3 DNA: TGTGCCAGCAGCATGAAGACTAGCGGGGGGACCTTAGCCAAAAACATTCAGTACTTC
CDR3 protein: CASSMKTSGGTLAKNIQYF

V gene: TRBV3-1
J gene: TRBJ2-1
D gene: TRBD1
clone size: many
CDR3 DNA: TGTGCCAGCAGCCAATTGGGAGAACAGGGGTATAGGAATGAGCAGTTCTTC
CDR3 protein: CASSQLGEQGYRNEQFF

V gene: TRBV6-5
J gene: TRBJ2-7
D gene: TRBD2
clone size: few
CDR3 DNA: TGTGCCAGCAGTTACTCTTTAGCGGGAGGCTCCTACGAGCAGTACTTC
CDR3 protein: CASSYSLAGGSYEQYF

V gene: TRBV6-1
J gene: TRBJ2-5
D gene: .
clone size: .
CDR3 DNA: TGTGCCAGCACCCCTTACCTCGGAGAGACCCAGTACTTC
CDR3 protein: CASTPYLGETQYF

V gene: TRBV6-1
J gene: TRBJ2-1
D gene: .
clone size: many
CDR3 DNA: TGTGCCAGCAGTGTAACTATCGGGAATGAGCAGTTCTTC
CDR3 protein: CASSVTIGNEQFF

V gene: TRBV2
J gene: TRBJ1-5
D gene: .
clone size: few
CDR3 DNA: TGTGCCAGCAGTGCGGAGGGGAAGAATCAGCCCCAGCATTTT
CDR3 protein: CASSAEGKNQPQHF

V gene: TRBV7-9
J gene: TRBJ2-3
D gene: TRBD1
clone size: .
CDR3 DNA: TGTGCCAGCAGCGGAGAGGGGGCCGCCACAGATACGCAGTATTTT
CDR3 protein: CASSGEGAATDTQYF

V gene: TRBV7-2
J gene: TRBJ2-7
D gene: TRBD2
clone size: many
CDR3 DNA: TGTGCCAGCAGCTCCGCCGGGACTATAATATACGAGCAGTACTTC
CDR3 protein: CASSSAGTIIYEQYF

V gene: TRBV6-5
J gene: TRBJ2-7
D gene: TRBD1
clone size: few
CDR3 DNA: TGTGCCAGCAGTTCCGGGGACAGGGGGCTCCGGATCTACGAGCAGTACTTC
CDR3 protein: CASSSGDRGLRIYEQYF

V gene: TRBV12-3/TRBV12-4
J gene: TRBJ2-2
D gene: TRBD2
clone size: .
CDR3 DNA: TGTGCCACCACGGGGGGTGCAGGGGAGCTGTTTTTT
CDR3 protein: CATTGGAGELFF

V gene: TRBV6-1
J gene: TRBJ2-1
D gene: TRBD2
clone size: few
CDR3 DNA: TGTGCCAGCAGTGAAACGACGATTAGCGGGGAGCAGTTCTTC
CDR3 protein: CASSETTISGEQFF

V gene: TRBV27
J gene: TRBJ2-7
D gene: TRBD2
clone size: many
CDR3 DNA: TGTGCCAGCAGCTTTTTGGGTACTAGCGGGAGTTGGTACGAGCAGTACTTC
CDR3 protein: CASSFLGTSGSWYEQYF

V gene: TRBV18
J gene: TRBJ2-7
D gene: TRBD2
clone size: .
CDR3 DNA: TGTGCCAGCTCAGAAACCCTAGCGGGTCCCTACGAGCAGTACTTC
CDR3 protein: CASSETLAGPYEQYF

V gene: TRBV13
J gene: TRBJ2-3
D gene: .
clone size: .
CDR3 DNA: TGTGCCAGCAGCCATAGGCCAGATACGCAGTATTTT
CDR3 protein: CASSHRPDTQYF

V gene: TRBV2
J gene: TRBJ2-1
D gene: TRBD1
clone size: few
CDR3 DNA: TGTGCCAGCGGTCCAGAGGGGGCAGGTGAGAAGTTCTTC
CDR3 protein: CASGPEGAGEKFF

V gene: TRBV7-9
J gene: TRBJ1-1
D gene: .
clone size: many
CDR3 DNA: TGTGCCAGCACCACGAACCGGAACACTGAAGCTTTCTTT
CDR3 protein: CASTTNRNTEAFF

V gene: TRBV5-4
J gene: TRBJ2-3
D gene: .
clone size: few
CDR3 DNA: TGTGCCAGCAGCTTGGCCGGGCAGGGAAGGTTGGATACGCAGTATTTT
CDR3 protein: CASSLAGQGRLDTQYF

V gene: TRBV19
J gene: TRBJ1-5
D gene: .
clone size: few
CDR3 DNA: TGTGCCAGTAGCTCGTTCTCCGGACGCAATCAGCCCCAGCATTTT
CDR3 protein: CASSSFSGRNQPQHF

V gene: TRBV11-2
J gene: TRBJ2-5
D gene: TRBD2
clone size: many
CDR3 DNA: TGTGCCAGCAGCTTAGAACCTAGCGGGGAAGAGACCCAGTACTTC
CDR3 protein: CASSLEPSGEETQYF

V gene: TRBV28
J gene: TRBJ2-5
D gene: TRBD1
clone size: many
CDR3 DNA: TGTGCCAGCAGTTTTTTAGGGACAGGGGAAGAGACCCAGTACTTC
CDR3 protein: CASSFLGTGEETQYF

V gene: TRBV4-2
J gene: TRBJ2-1
D gene: TRBD2
clone size: few
CDR3 DNA: TGTGCCAGCAGCTTGCGGGAGGGGCCGGGGTTCAATGAGCAGTTCTTC
CDR3 protein: CASSLREGPGFNEQFF

V gene: TRBV12-3/TRBV12-4
J gene: TRBJ2-1
D gene: .
clone size: many
CDR3 DNA: TGTGCCAGCAGTTTAGGGGATGCGATTTCCTACAATGAGCAGTTCTTC
CDR3 protein: CASSLGDAISYNEQFF

V gene: TRBV5-1
J gene: TRBJ2-1
D gene: .
clone size: .
CDR3 DNA: TGCGCCGGCAGCCCGGGATCTGGGGGCTACAATGAGCAGTTCTTC
CDR3 protein: CAGSPGSGGYNEQFF

V gene: TRBV7-2
J gene: TRBJ2-3
D gene: TRBD2
clone size: many
CDR3 DNA: TGTGCCAGCAGCCTTGCTAGCGGGAGTGGTGATACGCAGTATTTT
CDR3 protein: CASSLASGSGDTQYF

V gene: TRBV10-2
J gene: TRBJ1-2
D gene: .
clone size: few
CDR3 DNA: TGCGCCAGCAGTGAATCTTTCTATGGCTACACCTTC
CDR3 protein: CASSESFYGYTF

V gene: TRBV20-1
J gene: TRBJ1-4
D gene: .
clone size: many
CDR3 DNA: TGCAGTGCTACACAGACAGCCATTACGGAAAAACTGTTTTTT
CDR3 protein: CSATQTAITEKLFF

V gene: TRBV7-2
J gene: TRBJ2-1
D gene: TRBD2
clone size: many
CDR3 DNA: TGTGCCAGCAGCTTCTCCGGACTAGCGGATTACAATGAGCAGTTCTTC
CDR3 protein: CASSFSGLADYNEQFF

V gene: TRBV3-1
J gene: TRBJ2-3
D gene: TRBD2
clone size: many
CDR3 DNA: TGTGCCAGCAGCCAGGGACTAGCGGGGGGACGGTTCATTTCAGATACGCAGTATTTT
CDR3 protein: CASSQGLAGGRFISDTQYF

V gene: TRBV29-1
J gene: TRBJ2-7
D gene: .
clone size: many
CDR3 DNA: TGCAGCGTTGAAGATCTTGTCTACGAGCAGTACTTC
CDR3 protein: CSVEDLVYEQYF

V gene: TRBV19
J gene: TRBJ2-2
D gene: TRBD2
clone size: few
CDR3 DNA: TGTGCCAGTAGTATGGCGGGAGGGATCACCGGGGAGCTGTTTTTT
CDR3 protein: CASSMAGGITGELFF

V gene: TRBV5-1
J gene: TRBJ2-7
D gene: TRBD2
clone size: .
CDR3 DNA: TGCGCCAGCAGCTTGGTAGCTAGCGGGACCCACGAGCAGTACTTC
CDR3 protein: CASSLVASGTHEQYF

V gene: TRBV2
J gene: TRBJ1-2
D gene: .
clone size: .
CDR3 DNA: TGTGCCAGCAGAGCGACGGATAACTATGGCTACACCTTC
CDR3 protein: CASRATDNYGYTF

V gene: TRBV12-3/TRBV12-4
J gene: TRBJ2-1
D gene: TRBD2
clone size: many
CDR3 DNA: TGTGCCAGCAGCCCCTCACTAGCGGCTTCCTACAATGAGCAGTTCTTC
CDR3 protein: CASSPSLAASYNEQFF

V gene: TRBV20-1
J gene: TRBJ1-1
D gene: .
clone size: .
CDR3 DNA: TGCAGTGCGCCCAGGGGTTTGAACACTGAAGCTTTCTTT
CDR3 protein: CSAPRGLNTEAFF

V gene: TRBV7-3
J gene: TRBJ1-4
D gene: .
clone size: few
CDR3 DNA: TGTGCCAGCAGCTCCCGACAGGTGATTAATGAAAAACTGTTTTTT
CDR3 protein: CASSSRQVINEKLFF

V gene: TRBV20-1
J gene: TRBJ2-1
D gene: .
clone size: .
CDR3 DNA: TGCAGTGCTAAGGCTCCCCATTCAGCAACCTACGAGCAGTTCTTC
CDR3 protein: CSAKAPHSATYEQFF

V gene: TRBV28
J gene: TRBJ1-2
D gene: .
clone size: .
CDR3 DNA: TGTGCCAGCAGTTCCCCCGGACAGACCTATGGCTACACCTTC
CDR3 protein: CASSSPGQTYGYTF

V gene: TRBV5-1
J gene: TRBJ1-6
D gene: .
clone size: .
CDR3 DNA: TGCGCCAGCAGCTACGGGACTGGCGGTCGCCCCCTCCACTTT
CDR3 protein: CASSYGTGGRPLHF

V gene: TRBV19
J gene: TRBJ2-1
D gene: TRBD2
clone size: few
CDR3 DNA: TGTGCCAGCCGATTAATCGGGACTAGCGGGGCTGACAATGAGCAGTTCTTC
CDR3 protein: CASRLIGTSGADNEQFF

V gene: TRBV6-9
J gene: TRBJ2-1
D gene: .
clone size: .
CDR3 DNA: TGTGCCAGCAGTTACGGGTCAGAAGAACCCAATGAGCAGTTCTTC
CDR3 protein: CASSYGSEEPNEQFF

V gene: TRBV18
J gene: TRBJ2-7
D gene: .
clone size: many
CDR3 DNA: TGTGCCAGCTCACCTACTCTTGCCGAGCAGTACTTC
CDR3 protein: CASSPTLAEQYF

V gene: TRBV4-3
J gene: TRBJ1-5
D gene: .
clone size: .
CDR3 DNA: TGCGCCAGCAGCCAAGATTTGGGGGAGTCTGGCAATCAGCCCCCGCATTTT
CDR3 protein: CASSQDLGESGNQPPHF

V gene: TRBV12-3/TRBV12-4
J gene: TRBJ1-5
D gene: TRBD1
clone size: .
CDR3 DNA: TGTGCCAGCAGCAAGCGACAGGGAGAAAATCAGCCCCAGCATTTT
CDR3 protein: CASSKRQGENQPQHF

V gene: TRBV19
J gene: TRBJ2-2
D gene: .
clone size: few
CDR3 DNA: TGTGCCAGCCCCCAGATGACAGATATTATGCCGGCGAACACCGGGGAGCTGTTTTTT
CDR3 protein: CASPQMTDIMPANTGELFF